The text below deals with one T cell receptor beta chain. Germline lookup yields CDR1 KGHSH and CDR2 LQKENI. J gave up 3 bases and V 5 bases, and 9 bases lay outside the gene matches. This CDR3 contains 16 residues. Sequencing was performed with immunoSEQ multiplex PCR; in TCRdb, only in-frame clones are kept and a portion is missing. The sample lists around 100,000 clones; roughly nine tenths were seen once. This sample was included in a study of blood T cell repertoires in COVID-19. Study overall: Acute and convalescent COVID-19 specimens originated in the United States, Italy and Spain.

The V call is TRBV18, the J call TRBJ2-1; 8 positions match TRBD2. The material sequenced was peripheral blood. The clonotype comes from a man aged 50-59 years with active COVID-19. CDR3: CASSSIAGKSYNEQFF. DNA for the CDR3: TGTGCCAGCTCATCTATAGCGGGAAAAAGCTACAATGAGCAGTTCTTC.